This is a list of T cell receptor beta chains from one sample in a study of human T cells and chemical hapten exposure. One entry per CDR3 protein, called by TCRdb with MiXCR from the RACE reads. The sample shows around 120,000 distinct CDR3 sequences, around 15% of them seen only once. Sequencing was performed on whole blood, taken in connection with sensitization to the hapten diphenylcyclopropenone (DPC). These receptors were taken from a young man with alopecia areata. Some clones in this sample may be carry-over from other donors' samples. CDR3s include the opening cysteine and the closing phenylalanine or tryptophan. The D gene is left open where the match is weak. Some rows have no size entry. The others give once, few or many, or a class for an expanded clone.

D gene	V gene	J gene	clone size	CDR3 protein	CDR3 DNA
.	TRBV6-6	TRBJ1-4	.	CASRKQDGEKLFF	TGTGCCAGCAGGAAGCAGGATGGGGAAAAACTGTTTTTT
TRBD1	TRBV3-1	TRBJ2-5	.	CASSSRTGLETQYF	TGTGCCAGCAGCTCCAGGACAGGCCTTGAGACCCAGTACTTC
.	TRBV18	TRBJ2-1	.	CASSRAGATREDEQFF	TGTGCCAGCTCACGGGCGGGGGCGACGAGAGAGGATGAGCAGTTCTTC
.	TRBV4-2	TRBJ1-3	.	CASSQDRRGPGNTIYF	TGTGCCAGCAGCCAAGATAGAAGAGGGCCTGGAAACACCATATATTTT
.	TRBV5-1	TRBJ2-6	.	CASSLLSTGANVLTF	TGCGCCAGCAGCTTACTTTCGACTGGGGCCAACGTCCTGACTTTC
.	TRBV10-2	TRBJ1-6	.	CASSESRGVYNSPLHF	TGCGCCAGCAGTGAGTCGAGGGGGGTCTATAATTCACCCCTCCACTTT
TRBD2	TRBV7-6	TRBJ2-5	many	CASSSQLAVQETQYF	TGTGCCAGCAGCTCTCAACTAGCGGTCCAAGAGACCCAGTACTTC
.	TRBV20-1	TRBJ1-3	few	CSARSSGNTIYF	TGCAGTGCTAGATCCTCTGGAAACACCATATATTTT
.	TRBV3-1	TRBJ1-2	many	CASRHEGGESYGYTF	TGTGCCAGCCGTCATGAGGGGGGCGAATCCTATGGCTACACCTTC
.	TRBV20-1	TRBJ1-1	.	CSAIAGANEAFF	TGCAGTGCTATAGCAGGGGCTAATGAAGCTTTCTTT
.	TRBV3-1	TRBJ1-2	.	CASSQEVQDSLGGYTF	TGTGCCAGCAGCCAAGAAGTACAGGACAGTTTGGGAGGCTACACCTTC
.	TRBV29-1	TRBJ2-1	many	CSVERRNNEQFF	TGCAGCGTTGAACGGCGGAACAATGAGCAGTTCTTC
.	TRBV29-1	TRBJ1-1	.	CSVTVGANTEAFF	TGCAGCGTGACGGTCGGGGCGAACACTGAAGCTTTCTTT
.	TRBV29-1	TRBJ2-3	.	CSVAGPITDTQYF	TGCAGCGTCGCGGGACCAATCACAGATACGCAGTATTTT
TRBD1	TRBV29-1	TRBJ2-5	few	CSVTIPMTGRMETQYF	TGCAGCGTCACTATTCCGATGACAGGGCGAATGGAGACCCAGTACTTC
.	TRBV3-1	TRBJ2-3	few	CASSQVASADTQYF	TGTGCCAGCAGCCAAGTCGCCAGCGCAGATACGCAGTATTTT
.	TRBV4-3	TRBJ2-1	.	CASSQEGGSLEQFF	TGCGCCAGCAGCCAGGAAGGGGGGAGCCTTGAGCAGTTCTTC
.	TRBV27	TRBJ1-2	many	CASRHDLTGDYGYTF	TGTGCCAGCAGGCACGACCTGACAGGAGACTATGGCTACACCTTC
.	TRBV4-3	TRBJ2-1	.	CASSQDTGSWGNEQFF	TGCGCCAGCAGCCAAGATACGGGGAGCTGGGGCAATGAGCAGTTCTTC
TRBD2	TRBV6-6	TRBJ2-2	many	CASSMTSNGELFF	TGTGCCAGCAGTATGACTAGCAACGGGGAGCTGTTTTTT
TRBD1	TRBV7-2	TRBJ1-5	few	CASSFGTDNQPQHF	TGTGCCAGCAGTTTCGGGACAGATAATCAGCCCCAGCATTTT
.	TRBV6-5	TRBJ1-4	.	CASRNRRDEKLFF	TGTGCCAGCAGAAACCGCAGAGATGAAAAACTGTTTTTT
.	TRBV20-1	TRBJ2-1	.	CSASNGPKYNEQFF	TGCAGTGCTAGTAATGGACCCAAGTACAATGAGCAGTTCTTC
TRBD2	TRBV6-5	TRBJ2-3	few	CASSYFSAVPFTGGSTDTQYF	TGTGCCAGCAGTTACTTCTCGGCCGTCCCTTTTACGGGGGGTAGCACAGATACGCAGTATTTT
.	TRBV25-1	TRBJ2-1	once	CASRGGPNEQFF	TGTGCCAGCAGAGGAGGGCCCAATGAGCAGTTCTTC
.	TRBV27	TRBJ1-6	few	CASSLRPQGHSPLHF	TGTGCCAGCAGTTTAAGACCACAGGGACATTCACCCCTCCACTTT
.	TRBV7-6	TRBJ1-5	.	CASTEKEPYSNQPQHF	TGTGCCAGCACAGAGAAAGAACCTTATAGCAATCAGCCCCAGCATTTT